This T cell receptor (beta chain) is drawn from a study of STAT5B mutations in CD4+ large granular lymphocyte leukemia. Points from the study as a whole: Main leukemic clonotypes were patient-specific, but more than 20% appeared at low frequency elsewhere. CD4-sorted patient repertoires seemed more clonal than healthy CD4+ repertoires.

To note about this clone: Its antigen is undetermined.

Healthy controls were blood donor buffy coats. TCRdb's copy holds only in-frame clones and misses some; the assay was immunoSEQ multiplex PCR. The sample carries approximately 32,000 clones, 72% recorded once. This sequence originates from a human donor in good health. Sequenced sample: CD4+ T cells from blood buffy coats.

DNA of the CDR3: TGTGCCAGTATCAAGGGGACCGCCGGATTGAACACCGGGGAGCTGTTTTTT. It encodes CASIKGTAGLNTGELFF. The rearrangement joins TRBV19 to TRBJ2-2, with D tentatively TRBD1 or TRBD2 (5 bases each). The CDR3 has 17 residues. Trimming stripped 7 bases from V and 1 base from J, with 19 bases between. Germline V gene lookup returns CDR1 LNHDA and CDR2 SQIVND (reference sequence).